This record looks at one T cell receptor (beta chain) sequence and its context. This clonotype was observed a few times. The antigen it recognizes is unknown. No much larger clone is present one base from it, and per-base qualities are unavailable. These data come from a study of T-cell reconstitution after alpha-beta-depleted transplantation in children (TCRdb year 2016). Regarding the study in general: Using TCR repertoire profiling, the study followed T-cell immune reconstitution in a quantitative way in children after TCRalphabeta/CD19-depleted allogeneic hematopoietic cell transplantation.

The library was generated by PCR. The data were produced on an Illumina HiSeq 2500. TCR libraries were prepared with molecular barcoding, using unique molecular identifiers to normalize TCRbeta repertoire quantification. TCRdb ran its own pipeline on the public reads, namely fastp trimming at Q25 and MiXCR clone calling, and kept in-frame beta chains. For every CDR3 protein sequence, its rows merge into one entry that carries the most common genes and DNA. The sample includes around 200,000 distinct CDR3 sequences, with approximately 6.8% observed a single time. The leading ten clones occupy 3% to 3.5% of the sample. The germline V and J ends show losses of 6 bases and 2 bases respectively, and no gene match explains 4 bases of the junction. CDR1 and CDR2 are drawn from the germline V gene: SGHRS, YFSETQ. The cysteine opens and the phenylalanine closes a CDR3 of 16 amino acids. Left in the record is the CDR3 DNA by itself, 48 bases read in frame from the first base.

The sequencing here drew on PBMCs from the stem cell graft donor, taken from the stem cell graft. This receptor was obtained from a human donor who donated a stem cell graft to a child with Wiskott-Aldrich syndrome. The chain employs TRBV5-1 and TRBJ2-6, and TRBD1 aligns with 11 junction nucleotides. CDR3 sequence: CASTRTGGTGANVLTF. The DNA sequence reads TGCGCCAGCACTCGGACAGGGGGCACTGGGGCCAACGTCCTGACTTTC.